These 5 T cell receptor beta chains share one sample of origin, sequenced in a study of OX40 agonist ivuxolimab in advanced cancers. Here immunoSEQ multiplex PCR was the method, and the copy in TCRdb shows in-frame clones only, minus some. The sample consists of around 56,000 clones, about 85% of them appearing once. The specimen comprised CD4+ or CD8+ T cells sorted from blood, sampled in a trial of the OX40 agonist ivuxolimab. Every receptor here comes from an adult with an advanced solid tumor such as melanoma, head and neck, liver or kidney cancer.

V is TRBV9 and J is TRBJ2-7; possible D gene TRBD2, 5 bases. The CDR3 extends over 14 amino acids. The ends were cut back, 2 bases at V and 3 bases at J, with 12 bases in the middle. In germline, CDR1 is SGDLS, CDR2 YYNGEE. The CDR3 DNA sequence: TGTGCCAGCAGCGTCAACGGGAAGGGCTACGAGCAGTACTTC. Amino acids: CASSVNGKGYEQYF.

This clone was observed a few times. V and J are TRBV5-8 and TRBJ2-5; weak D call: TRBD2 (5 bases). The germline CDR1 and CDR2 sequences are SGHTS and YDEGEE. This CDR3 has 14 amino acids. The V and J ends lost 2 bases and 5 bases respectively, with 13 bases between them. Here the CDR3 reads CASSLDYLQETQYF. The CDR3, as DNA: TGTGCCAGCAGCTTAGACTACCTTCAGGAGACCCAGTACTTC.

This clone occurred a few times. The rearrangement links TRBV19 to TRBJ1-5; possibly TRBD1 for D (6 bases). The germline V gene encodes CDR1 LNHDA and CDR2 SQIVND (reference sequence). V shed 4 bases and J shed 6 bases, with 19 bases lying between them. The CDR3 is made up of 16 amino acids. The CDR3 DNA sequence: TGTGCCAGTAGTACCTCACAGGGATGGGTTCCTCAGCCCCAGCATTTT. Its translation is CASSTSQGWVPQPQHF.

Comment on this clone: A junction end diverges from the germline sequence, so it may reflect a read error. The identical CDR3 is also encoded by other nucleotide sequences in the sample. V gene TRBV7-9 combines with J gene TRBJ1-5; D remains ambiguous. This CDR3 has 12 amino acids. Germline CDR1 SEHNR, CDR2 FQNEAQ (reference sequence). The CDR3 protein is CASSRDNQPQHF. In nucleotides, the CDR3 is TGCGCCAGCTCAAGGGACAATCAGCCCCAGCATTTT.

In its sample, this clone was seen a few times. The V and J genes are TRBV11-2 and TRBJ1-5, with 10 positions matching TRBD1. The CDR3 totals 13 residues. Germline V gene sequence: CDR1 SGHAT, CDR2 FQNNGV. Trimming took 5 bases from V and 7 from J; bases not matched to a gene: 2. Here the CDR3 DNA reads TGTGCCAGCAGCCAGGACAGGGGGCAGCCCCAGCATTTT. Protein product: CASSQDRGQPQHF.